Presented here are 30 T cell receptor beta chains from one specimen sequenced in a study of T cell responses to AZD1222 COVID-19 vaccine (dated by TCRdb to the early 2020s). The intended sense of this specimen's time point label: baseline before first vaccination. The library came from the immunoSEQ multiplex PCR assay. TCRdb obtained this table from immuneACCESS and retained in-frame rearrangements with V and J assigned. These tables miss some clones; where compared with another copy, unresolved V genes account for less than half of the shortfall, and the remainder is unexplained. Within this sample are about 100,000 clones, with approximately 86% of them counted one time only. Jointly, the top ten make up 6.3% of the sample. This sample comprised peripheral blood, obtained on day 0 of AZD1222 vaccination. These receptors all come from an adult in good health.

The V gene is TRBV11-2, the J gene TRBJ2-7, with D unresolved. Per germline, CDR1 SGHAT and CDR2 FQNNGV. Trimming took 5 bases from V and 4 from J, leaving 9 bases between them. This CDR3 is built from 12 residues. The CDR3 DNA reads TGTGCCAGCAGCCCGGACGGATACGAGCAGTACTTC. The encoded protein is CASSPDGYEQYF.

This chain uses TRBV6-2 or TRBV6-3 with TRBJ1-5, with D possibly TRBD1 on 6 matching bases. V was shortened by 2 bases and J by 6 bases, with 17 bases between the two germline ends. The CDR3 is 16 residues long. CDR1 and CDR2 from the germline V gene are MNHEY and SVGEGT. In DNA, the CDR3 is TGTGCCAGCAGTTACAGGGGCAGGGGCCAGGGTCAGCCCCAGCATTTT. This codes for CASSYRGRGQGQPQHF.

The rearrangement uses TRBV19 and TRBJ1-5, with TRBD1 matching 12 bases. After removal of 5 bases from V and 6 bases from J, the junction contained 8 bases not matched to a gene. The CDR3 consists of 16 residues. Germline CDR1 is LNHDA and CDR2 is SQIVND (reference sequence). The CDR3 spells CASSVKGTGGGQPQHF. DNA of the CDR3: TGTGCCAGTAGTGTCAAAGGGACAGGGGGCGGTCAGCCCCAGCATTTT.

This sequence joins TRBV6-5 and TRBJ2-2; D is undetermined. Germline V gives CDR1 MNHEY, CDR2 SVGAGI. The CDR3 is 13 residues long. The ends were cut back, 7 bases at V and 1 base at J, with 7 bases in the middle. The CDR3 nucleotides read TGTGCCAGCATTAGCCTGAACACCGGGGAGCTGTTTTTT. Protein product: CASISLNTGELFF.

This clone was recorded once. The chain combines TRBV5-4 with TRBJ1-3; D possibly corresponds to TRBD1 (6 bases). The V and J ends lost 4 bases and 1 base respectively, with 12 bases between them. This CDR3 spans 15 amino acids. Germline lookup yields CDR1 SGHNT and CDR2 YYREEE (reference sequence). This CDR3 reads CASSHTGTSGNTIYF. The DNA of the CDR3 is TGTGCCAGCAGCCACACAGGGACTTCTGGAAACACCATATATTTT.

This clone was found a few times. V gene TRBV5-1 combines with J gene TRBJ2-3; D may be TRBD1 or TRBD2 (5 bases each). CDR3 length: 16 amino acids. V shed 4 bases and J shed 4 bases, with 19 bases lying between them. Germline V gene lookup returns CDR1 SGHRS and CDR2 YFSETQ. As DNA, the CDR3 is TGCGCCAGCAGCAGACTGTCGGGGCAGGCGCCAGATACGCAGTATTTT. It encodes CASSRLSGQAPDTQYF.

In its sample, this clone was seen once. The V and J genes are TRBV20-1 and TRBJ1-1; no clear D. In germline, CDR1 is DFQATT, CDR2 SNEGSKA (reference sequence). Trimming removed 3 bases from V and 3 bases from J, with 14 bases in between. The CDR3 covers 14 residues. The CDR3 nucleotides are TGCAGTGCTAGTCCCTGGGGTGGGGACACTGAAGCTTTCTTT. It codes for CSASPWGGDTEAFF.

The chain joins TRBV5-5 to TRBJ1-1; D not resolved. Germline CDR1 and CDR2: SGHKS and YYEKEE (reference sequence). Trimming removed 0 bases from V and 1 base from J, with 10 bases in between. The CDR3 consists of 15 residues. CDR3 nucleotides: TGTGCCAGCAGCTTGGCCGCGGCAGGGAACACTGAAGCTTTCTTT. Its protein product is CASSLAAAGNTEAFF.

This chain uses TRBV4-1 with TRBJ1-2; D call uncertain. The CDR3 length is 13 residues. Looked up from germline, CDR1 is MGHRA and CDR2 is YSYEKL. Deletions cut 3 bases from V and 3 bases from J, with 8 bases between. CDR3 bases: TGCGCCAGCAGCCACACACAGTACTATGGCTACACCTTC. This codes for CASSHTQYYGYTF.

The CDR3 region has the DNA TGTGCCAGCAGCTTATGGGAGGGGCAGGGCTACACCTTC. Protein sequence: CASSLWEGQGYTF. This chain connects TRBV11-2 to TRBJ1-2; tentatively, D is TRBD1 (5 bases). The germline CDR1 and CDR2 sequences are SGHAT and FQNNGV. This CDR3 has 13 amino acids. V lost 2 bases and J 8 bases, leaving 12 bases between the germline ends.

The J gene is TRBJ2-3, the V gene TRBV11-3; a possible D gene is TRBD1 (5 bases). CDR1 SGHNT and CDR2 YENEEA come from the germline V gene. The V gene lost 3 bases and the J gene lost 3 bases, with 16 bases spanning the gap. The CDR3 runs to 16 residues. This CDR3 is CASSFEVGHPTDTQYF. CDR3 DNA sequence: TGTGCCAGCAGCTTTGAAGTGGGGCACCCAACAGATACGCAGTATTTT.

J is TRBJ2-3 and V is TRBV4-3, with 10 nucleotides matching TRBD1. The germline CDR1 and CDR2 sequences are LGHNA and YSLEER. Germline trimming cut 2 bases from V and 3 bases from J; bases unmatched to any gene: 2. The length of the CDR3 is 15 residues. The CDR3 sequence is CASSQMGQGTDTQYF. The CDR3 DNA sequence: TGCGCCAGCAGCCAAATGGGACAGGGGACAGATACGCAGTATTTT.

V is TRBV10-3 and J is TRBJ1-4, with TRBD1 identical over 11 bases. Germline CDR1 and CDR2: ENHRY and SYGVKD. This CDR3 has 19 amino acids. The trim removed 4 bases at V and 0 bases at J, leaving 10 bases unmatched. The chain's CDR3 is CAISVLPPGQGATNEKLFF. DNA of the CDR3: TGTGCCATCAGTGTCTTACCCCCGGGACAGGGGGCAACTAATGAAAAACTGTTTTTT.

The chain recombines TRBV7-8 with TRBJ1-4, with D unresolved. This CDR3 spans 17 amino acids. V was shortened by 2 bases and J by 0 bases, with 13 bases between the two germline ends. The V gene's germline CDR1 is SGHVS and CDR2 FQNEAQ. This CDR3 is CASSLRFIRATNEKLFF. Here the CDR3 DNA reads TGTGCCAGCAGCTTAAGGTTTATCAGAGCAACTAATGAAAAACTGTTTTTT.

The gene calls are TRBV7-2 and TRBJ1-3; possible D gene TRBD1, 5 bases. This CDR3 is built from 15 residues. Germline V gene lookup returns CDR1 SGHTA and CDR2 FQGNSA. Deletions cut 0 bases from V and 9 bases from J, with 15 bases between. CDR3 coding DNA: TGTGCCAGCAGCTTAGCGTCGGGGGACGGTCGCACCATATATTTT. It translates to CASSLASGDGRTIYF. Together with reference TRBV7-2 and TRBJ1-3, the CDR3 gives the full variable domain: GAGVSQSPSNKVTEKGKDVELRCDPISGHTALYWYRQSLGQGLEFLIYFQGNSAPDKSGLPSDRFSAERTGGSVSTLTIQRTQQEDSAVYLCASSLASGDGRTIYFGEGSWLTVV.

Written as DNA, the CDR3 is TGTGCCAGCAGCCCGCCGACAGGGGGAGGCTATGGCTACACCTTC. Encoded protein: CASSPPTGGGYGYTF. J is TRBJ1-2 and V is TRBV7-2; 9 bases align to TRBD1. From germline, CDR1 is SGHTA and CDR2 FQGNSA. There are 15 residues in the CDR3. The V and J ends lost 5 bases and 4 bases, in that order; junction bases with no gene match: 8.

V and J are TRBV11-3 and TRBJ2-7; the match to TRBD1 covers 8 bases. V shed 6 bases and J 0 bases; nucleotides not matched to a gene: 4. The CDR3 loop spans 14 amino acids. Germline assignment: CDR1 SGHNT and CDR2 YENEEA. CDR3 bases: TGTGCCAGCAGGGAGGGGACAGGCTCCTACGAGCAGTACTTC. It yields the protein CASREGTGSYEQYF.

The V call is TRBV7-6, the J call TRBJ1-6, with 7 bases that match TRBD1. The J segment lost 2 bases and the V segment lost 6 bases, leaving 7 bases of the junction unmatched. Germline loops: CDR1 SGHVS, CDR2 FNYEAQ. The CDR3 has 16 residues. Written as DNA, the CDR3 is TGTGCCAGCAGTTTTGGACAGGACACCTATAATTCACCCCTCCACTTT. Residues: CASSFGQDTYNSPLHF.

V gene TRBV7-8 combines with J gene TRBJ1-3; tentative D call: TRBD1 (6 bases). Germline assignment: CDR1 SGHVS and CDR2 FQNEAQ. The CDR3 has 16 amino acids. V was clipped by 6 bases and J by 3 bases, with 18 bases between them. For the CDR3, the DNA is TGTGCCAGCAGTCCTGGTCTGGGGGCGGTTGGAAACACCATATATTTT. Protein sequence: CASSPGLGAVGNTIYF.

This clone was seen just once. The chain combines TRBV9 with TRBJ1-4, with 12 nucleotides matching TRBD1. The V gene end was trimmed by 4 bases and the J gene end by 3 bases; junction bases not matched to a gene: 4. The CDR3 totals 16 residues. CDR1 is SGDLS and CDR2 is YYNGEE in the germline V gene. The CDR3 region has the DNA TGTGCCAGCAGCTTGGGACAGGGGGCAGCTAATGAAAAACTGTTTTTT. Translating it yields CASSLGQGAANEKLFF.

This chain uses TRBV5-1 with TRBJ2-1; D is possibly TRBD2 (5 bases). Per germline, CDR1 SGHRS and CDR2 YFSETQ. Trimming took off 10 bases at V and 7 bases at J, with 12 bases between the two ends. This CDR3 has 11 residues. The CDR3 DNA reads TGCGCCTGCGGGCGGGCAAATGAGCAGTTCTTC. Amino acids: CACGRANEQFF.

By sample share, this clone is medium-sized. The V and J genes are TRBV29-1 and TRBJ2-5; D perhaps matches TRBD1 (5 bases). This CDR3 contains 13 residues. Germline V gives CDR1 SQVTM, CDR2 ANQGSEA. The V and J ends lost 5 bases and 2 bases respectively, with 12 bases between them. The CDR3 nucleotides read TGCAGCGTTCCCGGACAAATACAAGAGACCCAGTACTTC. Its protein product is CSVPGQIQETQYF.

The V call is TRBV5-1, the J call TRBJ2-1; TRBD2 matches at 10 bases. The J segment lost 7 bases and the V segment lost 1 base, leaving 5 bases of the junction unmatched. This CDR3 has 15 residues. CDR1 and CDR2 (germline): SGHRS, YFSETQ. The CDR3 protein is CASSLRASGSNEQFF. CDR3 coding DNA: TGCGCCAGCAGCTTGCGGGCTAGCGGGAGTAATGAGCAGTTCTTC.

The J gene is TRBJ1-2, the V gene TRBV7-2; D is perhaps TRBD1 (5 bases). Trimming shortened V by 4 bases and J by 2 bases, and 11 bases separated the two germline ends. The CDR3 contains 14 residues. In germline, CDR1 is SGHTA, CDR2 FQGNSA. The CDR3 is CASSSRRGNYGYTF. Written as DNA, the CDR3 is TGTGCCAGCAGCTCCCGGCGGGGGAACTATGGCTACACCTTC. Complete variable domain (other parts from reference TRBV7-2 and TRBJ1-2): GAGVSQSPSNKVTEKGKDVELRCDPISGHTALYWYRQSLGQGLEFLIYFQGNSAPDKSGLPSDRFSAERTGGSVSTLTIQRTQQEDSAVYLCASSSRRGNYGYTFGSGTRLTVV.

The chain uses TRBV19 and TRBJ2-2, with 10 positions matching TRBD1. The CDR3 is 15 residues long. V lost 6 bases to trimming and J lost 7 bases; unmatched junction nucleotides: 8. Germline V gives CDR1 LNHDA, CDR2 SQIVND (reference sequence). Here the CDR3 DNA reads TGTGCCAGTAGACCGGGACAGGGGTTCGTCGGGGAGCTGTTTTTT. Protein product: CASRPGQGFVGELFF.

The chain couples TRBV7-8 to TRBJ1-3; D gene unclear. V lost 1 base to trimming and J lost 0 bases, with 16 bases between them. This CDR3 is 18 amino acids long. Germline CDR1 and CDR2: SGHVS and FQNEAQ. CDR3: CASSLVGWGTGSGNTIYF. CDR3 DNA sequence: TGTGCCAGCAGCTTAGTTGGTTGGGGTACCGGCTCTGGAAACACCATATATTTT.

The chain couples TRBV19 to TRBJ1-2; possible D gene TRBD1, 6 bases. Germline CDR1 is LNHDA and CDR2 is SQIVND (reference sequence). The CDR3 consists of 14 residues. V gave up 7 bases and J gave up 7 bases, with 19 bases separating them. The CDR3 nucleotides are TGTGCCAGTACCCCAGTACAGGGTATCTTTGGCTACACCTTC. Its protein is CASTPVQGIFGYTF.

The CDR3 spells CASSQLQGDYQPQHF. The CDR3 nucleotides are TGCGCCAGCAGTCAATTACAGGGTGACTATCAGCCCCAGCATTTT. V is TRBV23-1 and J is TRBJ1-5; D is perhaps TRBD1 (6 bases). TRBV23-1 is given ORF status, its function remaining uncertain. V dropped 1 base and J dropped 5 bases, with 12 bases sitting between them. CDR3 length: 15 amino acids.

The CDR3 spells CASSAQGYGYTF. As DNA, the CDR3 is TGTGCCAGTAGTGCCCAGGGCTATGGCTACACCTTC. The V and J genes are TRBV19 and TRBJ1-2; D is possibly TRBD1 (5 bases). The ends were cut back, 5 bases at V and 4 bases at J, with 8 bases in the middle. The CDR3 runs 12 residues. Germline CDR1 is LNHDA and CDR2 is SQIVND (reference sequence).

The chain recombines TRBV21-1 with TRBJ1-2; no DNA check was done on the table's D call, TRBD1. TRBV21-1 is a pseudogene. There are 15 residues in the CDR3. The CDR3 region is CASSKAPRTGYGYTF. CDR3 bases: TGTGCCAGCAGCAAAGCGCCCCGGACAGGCTATGGCTACACCTTC.